This TCR beta chain comes out of a study of T cell responses to AZD1222 COVID-19 vaccine. Background on the study: Some second doses came at about 4 weeks and others at about 12 weeks; these were pooled.

Study conclusions and caveats: Donors were largely white British and mainly female; clonal diversity was possibly underestimated. It was only after the peak T cell response that any repertoires were sampled.

About this clone itself: Its antigen remains unidentified.

Assay: immunoSEQ multiplex PCR; the TCRdb copy retains only in-frame clones and omits some. Among about 110,000 clones listed, 80% to 95% were seen once. CDR1 LNHDA and CDR2 SQIVND come from the germline V gene (reference sequence). The CDR3 covers 13 residues. The J segment lost 3 bases and the V segment lost 8 bases, leaving 4 bases of the junction unmatched. The source was peripheral blood, collected on day 0 of AZD1222 vaccination. The gene calls are TRBV19 and TRBJ1-5; 7 bases align to TRBD1. The TCR was taken from an adult in good health. In DNA form, the CDR3 reads TGTGCCAGTGCCGACAGGGACAATCAGCCCCAGCATTTT. Encoded protein: CASADRDNQPQHF.